The entry below gives a single T cell receptor (beta chain) sequence along with its context. The antigen is not known. Trimming shortened V by 6 bases and J by 9 bases, and 24 bases separated the two germline ends. This CDR3 has 16 residues. CDR1 and CDR2 from the germline V gene are SGHVS and FNYEAQ. For TCR beta, libraries came from quantitative 5'-RACE with molecular barcodes. TCRdb itself ran the 5' RACE reads through MiXCR, one entry per CDR3 protein. Of about 400,000 distinct CDR3 sequences listed, more than 20% are singletons. The record originates from a study of CD8 T cells in ankylosing spondylitis. Study-wide results and caveats: Characteristic of ankylosing spondylitis blood, it appeared, was a TCR beta motif comprising about eight highly homologous variants. Some motif variants were previously reported in reactive arthritis synovial fluid and blood. Disease-associated clonotypes exhibited CD8+ identity and were relatively infrequent in peripheral blood.

The sample consisted of blood, either unsorted or a sorted T cell fraction (not recorded which). The V and J genes are TRBV7-6 and TRBJ1-3, with D possibly being TRBD1 (5 bases). This sequence was found in a male donor with ankylosing spondylitis. The CDR3 DNA is TGTGCCAGCAGTTTTAGCAGTGGAGCTACGGGGGGCACCATATATTTT. Translating gives CASSFSSGATGGTIYF.